This T cell receptor (beta chain) emerged from a study of regulatory T cells in long-lasting Graves disease. Combining iRepertoire HTBI primers with Arm-PCR of CDR3 regions, the authors built TCR beta libraries. In TCRdb, the multiplex PCR reads were re-called with MiXCR into one record per CDR3 protein. Of 350,000 to 500,000 distinct CDR3 sequences in the sample, around 20% were seen once. This clonotype was observed a handful of times. The CDR3 is 10 residues long. Germline V gene lookup returns CDR1 DFQATT and CDR2 SNEGSKA (reference sequence). The ends lost 3 bases at V and 9 bases at J; junction bases unmatched: 1. Regarding time point: persistent/refractory GD, antithyroid drugs over 5 years with positive TRAb. The authors made the TCR library using RNA they extracted from PBMCs.

The chain combines TRBV20-1 with TRBJ1-1, with TRBD1 matching over 7 bases. Sequenced material: peripheral blood mononuclear cells (PBMCs), taken when the disease was refractory, from a patient treated with antithyroid drugs. The clonotype was recovered from a female donor with Graves disease. CDR3 DNA: TGCAGTGCTAGGACAGGGAAAGCTTTCTTT. It translates to CSARTGKAFF.